This T cell receptor (beta chain) was identified during a study of blood T cell repertoires in COVID-19. Germline V CDR1 and CDR2: LNHNV, YYDKDF (reference sequence). This CDR3 comprises 14 residues. Between the trimmed V and J ends, which lost 5 bases and 0 bases, there was a span of 8 bases. Source study methods: From reference gene primer amplification, estimates of nucleated cell counts were derived. The protocol was immunoSEQ multiplex PCR, while the TCRdb copy is restricted to in-frame clones and leaves out a portion. V and J calls and clone size follow that table, whereas D and trimming were derived from the DNA. This table has a few hundred thousand clones, about 83% appearing once.

The sample was peripheral blood. The V call is TRBV15, the J call TRBJ1-3; no reliable D call. The sequence derives from a woman in her 50s with acute or convalescent COVID-19. CDR3 in amino acids: CATSPGTSGNTIYF. The CDR3 DNA sequence: TGTGCCACCAGCCCGGGTACCTCTGGAAACACCATATATTTT.